Below, one TCR beta chain is given with its context. CDR3 size: 15 residues. V was clipped by 2 bases and J by 4 bases; unmatched bases: 5. Germline V lookup: CDR1 KGHSH, CDR2 LQKENI. In the study's own analysis: From reference gene primer amplification, estimates of nucleated cell counts were derived. Data came from immunoSEQ multiplex PCR; TCRdb stores just in-frame clones and leaves some out. That table is the source of V, J and clone size, and D and trimming were worked out from the DNA. The table records 60,000 to 70,000 clones, roughly three quarters of them present only once. This sample is drawn from a study of blood T cell repertoires in COVID-19. The wider study: Samples came from the United States, Italy and Spain, spanning acute and convalescent COVID-19.

Material for sequencing was peripheral blood. The receptor was isolated from an elderly woman with acute or convalescent COVID-19. V gene TRBV18 combines with J gene TRBJ2-7; 10 positions agree with TRBD1. In nucleotides, the CDR3 is TGTGCCAGCTCACCAGACAGGGGGCGCTTATACGAGCAGTACTTC. Its translation is CASSPDRGRLYEQYF. The whole variable domain, filled in from reference TRBV18 and TRBJ2-7, reads NAGVMQNPRHLVRRRGQEARLRCSPMKGHSHVYWYRQLPEEGLKFMVYLQKENIIDESGMPKERFSAEFPKEGPSILRIQQVVRGDSAAYFCASSPDRGRLYEQYFGPGTRLTVT.